This T cell receptor (beta chain) is from a study of T cells in Graves' hyperthyroidism and ophthalmopathy. The V and J ends lost 4 bases and 1 base respectively, with 8 bases between them. This CDR3 contains 13 residues. In germline, CDR1 is LGHDT, CDR2 YNNKEL (reference sequence). TCR beta CDR3 sequences were amplified from RNA transcripts. In the first-round RT-PCR of the TCR CDR3, the HTBI primer set was used. TCRdb re-called the multiplex PCR reads through MiXCR, storing one row per CDR3 protein. The table has hundreds of thousands of distinct CDR3 sequences, about a sixth seen once; the top ten hold under 20%. Stable hyperthyroidism: no ophthalmopathy progression over 18 months of follow-up. Pregnant or lactating patients were excluded, as were those with uncontrolled infection or other autoimmune disease. Each 10 ml fresh peripheral blood draw supplied the PBMCs. Study results and caveats: Most expanded thyroid clonotypes above 0.001 also appeared in blood.

Ten or more counts support this clonotype. The antigen is unknown. The chain recombines TRBV3-1 with TRBJ2-7; tentatively, D is TRBD1 or TRBD2 (5 bases each). Sample: blood. The clonotype was recovered from a woman aged 18-29 years with Graves' hyperthyroidism. The CDR3: CASSRDPSYEQYF. CDR3 DNA: TGTGCCAGCAGCCGGGACCCATCCTACGAGCAGTACTTC.